This T cell receptor beta chain was recovered during a study of radiotherapy plus CTLA-4 blockade in lung cancer. General observations from the study: According to reports, early shifts in blood T cell clones, alongside interferon-beta, forecast response most accurately. Blood TCR clones of tumor origin expanded after radiotherapy plus ipilimumab.

The method was immunoSEQ multiplex PCR; TCRdb's version includes in-frame clones alone and lacks a portion of them. In the table there are 110,000 or so clones, around 75% of which are singletons. Points on this clone: Its target is unknown.

J lost 3 bases, V lost 2 bases, and 5 bases had no gene match. The CDR3 covers 16 residues. Germline CDR1 is MNHEY and CDR2 is SVGAGI. Participants had chemo-refractory metastatic non-small-cell lung cancer and were treated with focal radiation plus ipilimumab CTLA-4 blockade. This TCR derives from a human donor with non-small cell lung cancer who had a partial response to radiotherapy plus ipilimumab. The sequences come from peripheral blood, collected from a patient treated with radiotherapy plus ipilimumab. This rearrangement joins TRBV6-5 to TRBJ2-1, with TRBD2 matching 9 bases. CDR3 coding DNA: TGTGCCAGCAGTTACGGGGCTAGCGGGGTCTACAATGAGCAGTTCTTC. This sequence encodes CASSYGASGVYNEQFF.